This T cell receptor beta chain was sequenced for a study of T cell responses to AZD1222 COVID-19 vaccine. Of note for this clone: Its specificity is not known.

Study-level findings and limits: White British donors predominated, females outnumbered males, and clonal diversity was possibly underestimated. Seropositivity was recorded at baseline in only 6 or 7 AZD1222 recipients. Spike-specific TCR breadth rose after two AZD1222 doses, and depth rose as well.

J lost 9 bases, V lost 5 bases, and 9 bases had no gene match. CDR3 length: 14 amino acids. From germline, CDR1 is SGHNT and CDR2 YENEEA. Assay used: immunoSEQ multiplex PCR; TCRdb lists only in-frame clones, some missing. The top ten clones hold around 1.7% of a sample with around 140,000 clones, around nine tenths of them seen once. This receptor was identified in an adult in good health. This material consisted of peripheral blood, taken on day 0 of AZD1222 vaccination. The chain combines TRBV11-3 with TRBJ2-1, with 8 bases aligning to TRBD2. The CDR3: CASSPGGGVGEQFF. Here the CDR3 DNA reads TGTGCCAGCAGCCCGGGGGGGGGTGTAGGTGAGCAGTTCTTC.